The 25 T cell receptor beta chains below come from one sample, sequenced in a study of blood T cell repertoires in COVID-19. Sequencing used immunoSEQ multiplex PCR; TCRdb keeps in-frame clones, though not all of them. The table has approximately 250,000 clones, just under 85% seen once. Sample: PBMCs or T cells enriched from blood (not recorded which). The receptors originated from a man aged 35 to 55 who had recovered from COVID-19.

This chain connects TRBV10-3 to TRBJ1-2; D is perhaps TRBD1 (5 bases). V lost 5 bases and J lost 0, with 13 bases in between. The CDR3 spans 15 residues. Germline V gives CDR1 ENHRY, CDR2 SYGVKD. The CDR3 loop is CAISRGGGPNYGYTF. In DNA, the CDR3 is TGTGCCATCAGTAGGGGAGGCGGCCCTAACTATGGCTACACCTTC.

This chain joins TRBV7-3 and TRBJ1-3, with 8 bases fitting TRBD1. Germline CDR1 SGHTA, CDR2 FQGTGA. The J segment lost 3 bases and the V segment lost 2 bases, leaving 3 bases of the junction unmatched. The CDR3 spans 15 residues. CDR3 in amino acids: CASSLQGASGNTIYF. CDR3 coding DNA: TGTGCCAGCAGCTTACAGGGGGCAAGTGGAAACACCATATATTTT.

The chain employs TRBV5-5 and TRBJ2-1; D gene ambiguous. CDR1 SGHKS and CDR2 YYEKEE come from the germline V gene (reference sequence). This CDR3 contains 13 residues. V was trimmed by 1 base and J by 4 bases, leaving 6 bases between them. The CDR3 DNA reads TGTGCCAGCAGCTTGACATATTACAATGAGCAGTTCTTC. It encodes CASSLTYYNEQFF.

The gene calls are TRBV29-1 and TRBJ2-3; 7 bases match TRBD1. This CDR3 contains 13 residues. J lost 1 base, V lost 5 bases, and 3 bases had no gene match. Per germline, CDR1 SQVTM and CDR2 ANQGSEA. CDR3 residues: CSVYTGGTDTQYF. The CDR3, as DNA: TGCAGCGTTTATACAGGGGGCACAGATACGCAGTATTTT.

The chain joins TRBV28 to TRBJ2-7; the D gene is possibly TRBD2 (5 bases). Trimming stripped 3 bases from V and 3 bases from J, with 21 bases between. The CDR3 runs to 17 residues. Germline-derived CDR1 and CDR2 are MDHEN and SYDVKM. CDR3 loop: CASSFVLVSGTVYEQYF. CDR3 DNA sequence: TGTGCCAGCAGTTTTGTACTAGTGTCTGGCACCGTCTACGAGCAGTACTTC.

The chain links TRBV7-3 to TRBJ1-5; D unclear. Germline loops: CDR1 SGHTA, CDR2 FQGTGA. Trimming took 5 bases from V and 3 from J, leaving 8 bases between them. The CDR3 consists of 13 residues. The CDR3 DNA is TGTGCCAGCAGCCCAGGCCACAATCAGCCCCAGCATTTT. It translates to CASSPGHNQPQHF.

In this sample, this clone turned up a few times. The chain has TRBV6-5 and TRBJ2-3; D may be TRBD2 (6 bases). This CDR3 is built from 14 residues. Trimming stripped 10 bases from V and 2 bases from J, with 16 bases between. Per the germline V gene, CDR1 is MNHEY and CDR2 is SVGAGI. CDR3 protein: CATHPGGDTDTQYF. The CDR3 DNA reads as TGTGCCACCCACCCGGGCGGGGACACAGATACGCAGTATTTT.

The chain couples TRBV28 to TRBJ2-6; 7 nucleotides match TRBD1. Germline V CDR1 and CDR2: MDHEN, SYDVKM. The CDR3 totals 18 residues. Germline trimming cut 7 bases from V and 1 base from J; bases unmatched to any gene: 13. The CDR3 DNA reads TGTGCCAGCAAAACCAACCGGGACAGATATTCTGGGGCCAACGTCCTGACTTTC. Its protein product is CASKTNRDRYSGANVLTF.

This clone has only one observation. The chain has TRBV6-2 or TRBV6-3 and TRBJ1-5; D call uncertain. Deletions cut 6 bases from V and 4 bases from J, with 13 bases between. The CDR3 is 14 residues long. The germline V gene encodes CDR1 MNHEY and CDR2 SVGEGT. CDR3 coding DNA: TGTGCCAGCAGCCCTCGGGGAGCTAATCAGCCCCAGCATTTT. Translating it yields CASSPRGANQPQHF.

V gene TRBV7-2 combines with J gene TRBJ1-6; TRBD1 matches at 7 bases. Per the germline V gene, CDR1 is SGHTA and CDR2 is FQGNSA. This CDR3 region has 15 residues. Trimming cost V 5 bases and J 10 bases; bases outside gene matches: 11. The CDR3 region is CASSPPTGWRSPLHF. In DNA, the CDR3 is TGTGCCAGCAGCCCCCCGACAGGGTGGAGATCACCCCTCCACTTT. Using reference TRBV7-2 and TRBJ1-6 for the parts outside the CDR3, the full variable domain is GAGVSQSPSNKVTEKGKDVELRCDPISGHTALYWYRQSLGQGLEFLIYFQGNSAPDKSGLPSDRFSAERTGGSVSTLTIQRTQQEDSAVYLCASSPPTGWRSPLHFGNGTRLTVT.

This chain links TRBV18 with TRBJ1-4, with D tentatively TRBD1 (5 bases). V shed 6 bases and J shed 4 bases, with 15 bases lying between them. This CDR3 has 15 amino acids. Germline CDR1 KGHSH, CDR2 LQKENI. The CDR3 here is CASSQARAINEKLFF. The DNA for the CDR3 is TGTGCCAGCTCGCAAGCCAGGGCGATTAATGAAAAACTGTTTTTT.

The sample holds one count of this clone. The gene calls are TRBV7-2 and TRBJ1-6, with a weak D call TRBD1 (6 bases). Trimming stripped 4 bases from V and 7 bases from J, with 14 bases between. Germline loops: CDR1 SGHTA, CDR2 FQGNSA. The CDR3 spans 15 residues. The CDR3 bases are TGTGCCAGCAGCTCCAGGACAGCACAAAATTCACCCCTCCACTTT. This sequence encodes CASSSRTAQNSPLHF.

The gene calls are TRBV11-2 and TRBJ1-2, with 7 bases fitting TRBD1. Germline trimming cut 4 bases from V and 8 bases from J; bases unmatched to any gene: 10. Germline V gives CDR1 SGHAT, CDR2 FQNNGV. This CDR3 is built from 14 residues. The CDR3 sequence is CASSSQGFRGGYTF. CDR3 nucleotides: TGTGCCAGCAGCTCACAGGGATTCAGGGGGGGCTACACCTTC.

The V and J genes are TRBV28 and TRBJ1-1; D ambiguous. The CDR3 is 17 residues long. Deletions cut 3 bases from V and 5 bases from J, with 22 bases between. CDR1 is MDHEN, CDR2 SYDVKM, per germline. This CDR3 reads CASSLIGFGAGGTEAFF. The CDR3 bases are TGTGCCAGCAGTTTGATTGGATTCGGAGCGGGAGGGACTGAAGCTTTCTTT. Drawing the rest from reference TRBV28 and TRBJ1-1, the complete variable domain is DVKVTQSSRYLVKRTGEKVFLECVQDMDHENMFWYRQDPGLGLRLIYFSYDVKMKEKGDIPEGYSVSREKKERFSLILESASTNQTSMYLCASSLIGFGAGGTEAFFGQGTRLTVV.

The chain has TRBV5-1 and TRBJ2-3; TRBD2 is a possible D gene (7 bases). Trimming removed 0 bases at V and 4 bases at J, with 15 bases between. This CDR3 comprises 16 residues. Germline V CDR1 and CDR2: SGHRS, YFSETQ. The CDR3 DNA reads TGCGCCAGCAGCTTGGAAGGGGGGGGACTCCCAGATACGCAGTATTTT. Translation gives CASSLEGGGLPDTQYF.

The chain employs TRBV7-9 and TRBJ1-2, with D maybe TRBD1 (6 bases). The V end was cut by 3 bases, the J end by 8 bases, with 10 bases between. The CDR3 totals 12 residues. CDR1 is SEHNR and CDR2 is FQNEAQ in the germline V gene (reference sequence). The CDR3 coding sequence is TGTGCCAGCAGCTTGGCGACAGGCGGCTACACCTTC. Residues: CASSLATGGYTF.

The CDR3 nucleotides are TGTGCCAGCAGCACTCCGCGGGACAGGGGTGGGGAGCAGTTCTTC. It is translated as CASSTPRDRGGEQFF. The chain couples TRBV6-5 to TRBJ2-1; 10 nucleotides match TRBD1. After removal of 6 bases from V and 10 bases from J, the junction contained 12 bases not matched to a gene. This CDR3 is built from 15 residues. Per the germline V gene, CDR1 is MNHEY and CDR2 is SVGAGI.

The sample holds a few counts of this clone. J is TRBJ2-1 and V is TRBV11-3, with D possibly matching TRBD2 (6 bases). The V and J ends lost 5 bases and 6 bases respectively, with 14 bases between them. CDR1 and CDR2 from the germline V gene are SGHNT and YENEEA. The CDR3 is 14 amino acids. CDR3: CASSGRDLSNEQFF. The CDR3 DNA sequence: TGTGCCAGCAGCGGAAGGGACTTGTCCAATGAGCAGTTCTTC.

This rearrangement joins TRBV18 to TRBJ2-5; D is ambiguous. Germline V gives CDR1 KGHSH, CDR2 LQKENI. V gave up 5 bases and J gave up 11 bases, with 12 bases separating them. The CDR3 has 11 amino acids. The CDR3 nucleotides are TGTGCCAGCTCATCCCGCGGAACTCAGTACTTC. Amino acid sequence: CASSSRGTQYF.

The CDR3 protein is CASSHFNTGVTEAFF. The CDR3 coding sequence is TGCGCCAGCAGCCATTTCAATACAGGAGTCACTGAAGCTTTCTTT. The rearrangement joins TRBV4-1 to TRBJ1-1, with D possibly being TRBD1 (5 bases). Trimming removed 3 bases at V and 4 bases at J, with 15 bases between. This CDR3 contains 15 residues. Germline V gives CDR1 MGHRA, CDR2 YSYEKL.

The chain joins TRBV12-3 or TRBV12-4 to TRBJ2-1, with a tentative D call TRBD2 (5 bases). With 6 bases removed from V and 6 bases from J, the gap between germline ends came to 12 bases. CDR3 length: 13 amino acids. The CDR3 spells CASSTAGINEQFF. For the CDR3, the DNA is TGTGCCAGCAGCACCGCGGGCATCAATGAGCAGTTCTTC.

The CDR3 DNA reads as TGTGCCAGCAGCCAAAGGGGAAGAACTGAAGCTTTCTTT. Its protein product is CASSQRGRTEAFF. The rearrangement joins TRBV3-1 (or the pseudogene TRBV3-2) to TRBJ1-1; perhaps TRBD1 as D (5 bases). The CDR3 totals 13 residues. With 2 bases removed from V and 5 bases from J, the gap between germline ends came to 9 bases. Germline V gene sequence: CDR1 LGHDT, CDR2 YNNKEL (reference sequence).

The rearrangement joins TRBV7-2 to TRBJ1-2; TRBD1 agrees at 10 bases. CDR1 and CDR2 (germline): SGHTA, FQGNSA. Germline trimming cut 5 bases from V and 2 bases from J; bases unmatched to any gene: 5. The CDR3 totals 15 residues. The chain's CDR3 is CASSMGQGLNYGYTF. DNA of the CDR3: TGTGCCAGCAGCATGGGACAGGGGCTAAACTATGGCTACACCTTC.

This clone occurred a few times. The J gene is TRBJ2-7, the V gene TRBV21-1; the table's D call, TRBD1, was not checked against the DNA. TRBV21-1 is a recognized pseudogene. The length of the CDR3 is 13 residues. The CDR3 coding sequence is TGTGCCAGCAGTAAGGGACAGTCCTACGAGCAGTACTTC. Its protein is CASSKGQSYEQYF.

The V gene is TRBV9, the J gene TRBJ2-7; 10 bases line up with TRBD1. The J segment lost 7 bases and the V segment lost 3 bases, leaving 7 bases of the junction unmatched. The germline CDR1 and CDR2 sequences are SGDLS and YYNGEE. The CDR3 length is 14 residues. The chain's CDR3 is CASSGGQGVGEQYF. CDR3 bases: TGTGCCAGCAGCGGAGGACAGGGGGTCGGGGAGCAGTACTTC. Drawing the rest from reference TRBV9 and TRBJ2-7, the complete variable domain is DSGVTQTPKHLITATGQRVTLRCSPRSGDLSVYWYQQSLDQGLQFLIQYYNGEERAKGNILERFSAQQFPDLHSELNLSSLELGDSALYFCASSGGQGVGEQYFGPGTRLTVT.